A selection of T cell receptor beta chains follows, all from one sample in a study of cytomegalovirus exposure and HLA in healthy donors. Profiling relied on immunoSEQ multiplex PCR, and the TCRdb table lists in-frame clones only, not all of them. The table lists 120,000 to 150,000 clones, around 72% of them singletons. The specimen was PBMCs. The origin of the receptors is a human donor in good health. The conserved cysteine and the conserved F or W are not part of the CDR3 here. Fields, in order: D gene, CDR3 length, clone size, V gene, CDR3 protein. The D gene is left open where the match is weak. Clone size is given for some rows only: seen once, a few or many times, or a class if the clone is expanded.

. 12 . TRBV4-1 ASSHPTTDYGYT
. 11 . TRBV4-1 ASSQGRWTEAF
TRBD1 12 . TRBV6-1 ASSFGQGNTEAF
TRBD1 11 . TRBV2 ASSVRQGNEQF
. 12 . TRBV19 ASSTMTGPYGYT
TRBD1 14 . TRBV6-6 ASSYPGQGTASPLH
. 12 . TRBV6-1 ASNASSGNQPQH
. 14 . TRBV27 ASSSLGNNRAYGYT
TRBD2 12 once TRBV4-2 ASSQVLAGHEQF
TRBD1 15 . TRBV7-2 ASSLVGGTGGSVEQF
TRBD1 12 once TRBV7-8 ASSSGTVSYEQY
TRBD2 13 . TRBV9 ASSSIAGGDHEQY
TRBD2 14 once TRBV5-1 ASGFDGTTGNNEQF
. 12 few TRBV10-3 AISEQDERTEAF
TRBD1 16 . TRBV7-2 ASSLTATGGYSSSGYT
. 14 . TRBV6-1 ASSEAEVAASYEQY
TRBD1 13 . TRBV5-6 ASSPRDSPLPTQY
TRBD2 12 . TRBV12-5 ASGLWASGSEQF
TRBD1 13 . TRBV11-2 ASSATGAGANVLT